A single sample gave rise to the 9 T cell receptor beta chains below, sequenced in a study of cytomegalovirus exposure and HLA in healthy donors (dated by TCRdb to 2017 to 2019). Libraries were made using the immunoSEQ multiplex PCR assay. The multiplex PCR relied on a mix of 60 forward primers for TCR Vbeta segments and 13 reverse primers for TCR Jbeta segments. TCRdb provides this immuneACCESS table in a form limited to in-frame rearrangements. Some clones are lacking; in checked studies, under half of them reflect an unresolved V gene, and why the rest are absent is not known. For this sample there are approximately 150,000 clones; 68% appear just once. The top ten clonotypes cover 1.1% to 1.5% of the sample. Sequenced: PBMCs. The receptor set was obtained from a man over 45 in good health and CMV-seronegative.

The chain carries TRBV20-1 and TRBJ1-1; weak D call: TRBD1 (6 bases). Germline V gives CDR1 DFQATT, CDR2 SNEGSKA (reference sequence). The CDR3 loop spans 10 amino acids. The DNA of the CDR3 is TGCCGTGGAGGGGGCACTGAAGCTTTCTTT. Its protein is CRGGGTEAFF.

The chain carries TRBV11-2 and TRBJ1-6, with 9 bases aligning to TRBD1. Germline lookup yields CDR1 SGHAT and CDR2 FQNNGV. This CDR3 has 14 residues. V lost 4 bases to trimming and J lost 10 bases; unmatched junction nucleotides: 5. Written as DNA, the CDR3 is TGTGCCAGCAGCTCCGGGACAGGGCAATCACCCCTCCACTTT. Its protein product is CASSSGTGQSPLHF.

The rearrangement links TRBV5-1 to TRBJ2-5; D is unclear. Matching the DNA end better, TRBJ2-7 makes the J call doubtful. CDR1 SGHRS and CDR2 YFSETQ come from the germline V gene. The length of the CDR3 is 15 residues. CDR3 DNA sequence: TGCGCCAGCAGCCTAACGAATGCCTACTCCTACGAGCAGTACTTC. Translation gives CASSLTNAYSYEQYF.

With regard to this clone: The identical CDR3 is also encoded by other nucleotide sequences in the sample. This sequence joins TRBV6-6 and TRBJ2-3, with 7 bases fitting TRBD1. Losses at the gene ends were 2 bases for V and 1 base for J; bases not matched to a gene: 3. Germline CDR1 is MNHNY and CDR2 is SVGAGI (reference sequence). The CDR3 runs to 15 residues. The CDR3 DNA sequence: TGTGCCAGCAGTTACCGGCAGGGGGGCACAGATACGCAGTATTTT. It codes for CASSYRQGGTDTQYF.

In this sample, this clone turned up once. The chain links TRBV28 to TRBJ1-1; TRBD1 is a possible D gene (6 bases). V lost 7 bases to trimming and J lost 4 bases, with 16 bases between them. The CDR3 is 14 residues long. Germline V gene data show CDR1 as MDHEN and CDR2 as SYDVKM. The CDR3 spells CASKEGGEVTEAFF. The DNA of the CDR3 is TGTGCCAGCAAGGAGGGGGGGGAGGTCACTGAAGCTTTCTTT.

J is TRBJ1-2 and V is TRBV19, with 7 bases identical to TRBD1. With V trimmed by 6 bases and J by 5 bases, 0 bases remained unmatched. The CDR3 is 11 amino acids. Germline V gene lookup returns CDR1 LNHDA and CDR2 SQIVND (reference sequence). For the CDR3, the DNA is TGTGCCAGTAGACAGGGGTATGGCTACACCTTC. Its protein product is CASRQGYGYTF. Drawing the rest from reference TRBV19 and TRBJ1-2, the complete variable domain is DGGITQSPKYLFRKEGQNVTLSCEQNLNHDAMYWYRQDPGQGLRLIYYSQIVNDFQKGDIAEGYSVSREKKESFPLTVTSAQKNPTAFYLCASRQGYGYTFGSGTRLTVV.

This sequence joins TRBV18 and TRBJ1-3, with D perhaps TRBD1 (5 bases). Germline CDR1 is KGHSH and CDR2 is LQKENI. This CDR3 comprises 14 residues. V was pared by 2 bases and J by 0 bases, with 5 bases between. CDR3 coding DNA: TGTGCCAGCTCACCAGACAGCTCTGGAAACACCATATATTTT. It specifies CASSPDSSGNTIYF.

The chain recombines TRBV18 with TRBJ2-3, with 7 nucleotides matching TRBD2. Germline V gene data show CDR1 as KGHSH and CDR2 as LQKENI. The CDR3 has 16 amino acids. V lost 2 bases to trimming and J lost 0 bases; unmatched junction nucleotides: 5. CDR3 in DNA: TGTGCCAGCTCACCAATGCGGGGGATTAGCACAGATACGCAGTATTTT. As protein: CASSPMRGISTDTQYF.

This clone came up a few times. The chain has TRBV18 and TRBJ1-1; D unclear. Germline V gene lookup returns CDR1 KGHSH and CDR2 LQKENI. The CDR3 extends over 14 amino acids. Trimming took 4 bases from V and 3 from J, leaving 12 bases between them. The CDR3 here is CASSLLQRDTEAFF. The DNA of the CDR3 is TGTGCCAGCTCACTCCTCCAGCGAGACACTGAAGCTTTCTTT.